Described below is a single T cell receptor (beta chain) sequence and its context. The sample comes from a study of cytomegalovirus exposure and HLA in healthy donors. The V and J ends lost 7 bases and 5 bases respectively, with 14 bases between them. This CDR3 comprises 13 residues. The germline gives CDR1 WSHSY, CDR2 SAAADI. Primers: 60 Vbeta forward and 13 Jbeta reverse. The protocol was immunoSEQ multiplex PCR, while the TCRdb copy is restricted to in-frame clones and leaves out a portion. The sample has around 140,000 clones, around three quarters seen once; the top ten hold less than 3%. This chain connects TRBV10-2 to TRBJ1-1; D is unresolved. The sequenced sample was PBMCs. The sequence came from a woman aged 18-29 years in good health and CMV-seropositive. CDR3 nucleotide sequence: TGCGCCAGCATTCCGTATGGGCCGACTGAAGCTTTCTTT. Its translation: CASIPYGPTEAFF.